This T cell receptor beta chain was retrieved from a study of blood T cell repertoires in COVID-19. Overall study context: Spain, Italy and the United States supplied samples that represented acute and convalescent COVID-19. PBMCs, B-cell-depleted T cells, or T cells provided the cDNA or gDNA that made up the material.

V shed 2 bases and J 2 bases; nucleotides not matched to a gene: 3. The CDR3 spans 17 residues. Germline loops: CDR1 SNHLY, CDR2 FYNNEI. In the original analysis: Nucleated cell number was recorded as an estimate derived from reference gene primer amplification. Produced via immunoSEQ multiplex PCR; TCRdb's table is partial and in-frame only. V, J and clone size are taken as reported in that table, and D and trimming were inferred from the DNA itself. Altogether hundreds of thousands of clones are present, 65% to 90% being singletons, with the ten largest covering approximately 5%. This chain uses TRBV2 with TRBJ2-1; 13 nucleotides match TRBD2. This clonotype originated in a man aged 45 to 65 with active or convalescent COVID-19. Sample: peripheral blood. This chain's CDR3 is CASSETGTSGTYNEQFF. The CDR3 DNA follows: TGTGCCAGCAGTGAAACCGGGACTAGCGGGACCTACAATGAGCAGTTCTTC.